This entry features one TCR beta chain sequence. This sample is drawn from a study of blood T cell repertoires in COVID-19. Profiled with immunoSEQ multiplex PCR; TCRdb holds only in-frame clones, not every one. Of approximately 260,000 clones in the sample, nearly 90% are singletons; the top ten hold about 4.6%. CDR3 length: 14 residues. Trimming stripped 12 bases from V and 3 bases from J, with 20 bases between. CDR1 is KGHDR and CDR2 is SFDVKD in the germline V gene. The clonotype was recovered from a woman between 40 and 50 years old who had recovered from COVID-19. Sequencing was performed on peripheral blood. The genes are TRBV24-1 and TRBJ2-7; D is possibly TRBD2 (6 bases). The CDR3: CAPTHPSTSYEQYV. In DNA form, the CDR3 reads TGTGCCCCCACACATCCATCGACTAGCTACGAGCAGTACGTC.